The TCR beta chain described here comes from a study of blood T cell repertoires in COVID-19. Measured with immunoSEQ multiplex PCR; TCRdb has only the in-frame clones, and not every one. The sample has around 320,000 clones; over 85% are singletons. CDR3 length: 13 amino acids. V was pared by 8 bases and J by 1 base, with 12 bases between. In germline, CDR1 is LNHDA, CDR2 SQIVND (reference sequence). V gene TRBV19 combines with J gene TRBJ2-7; TRBD1 is a possible D gene (5 bases). The receptor was derived from a woman between 50 and 59 years old who had been exposed to COVID-19. The sequenced sample was PBMCs or T cells enriched from blood (not recorded which). The CDR3 DNA is TGTGCCAGTCGGACATCCGGATCCTACGAGCAGTACTTC. Translating gives CASRTSGSYEQYF.